The rows below give T cell receptor beta chains drawn from one sample of a study of glioma-infiltrating T cells after dendritic cell vaccination. Some clones are missing from TCRdb's copy, which holds only in-frame ones; the method was immunoSEQ multiplex PCR. This table has under 100,000 clones, over 85% appearing once. This specimen was blood, taken before dendritic cell vaccination. Receptors originate from a human donor with glioblastoma. Both conserved end residues are part of each CDR3. The D gene is left open where the match is weak.

D gene: NA
J gene: TRBJ1-4
V gene: TRBV4-1
CDR3 protein: CASSRGGATNEKLFF
CDR3 DNA: TGCGCCAGCAGCCGGGGCGGAGCGACTAATGAAAAACTGTTTTTT

D gene: TRBD2
J gene: TRBJ2-2
V gene: TRBV30
CDR3 protein: CAWSVNGGGYGELFF
CDR3 DNA: TGTGCCTGGAGTGTGAACGGGGGGGGTTACGGGGAGCTGTTTTTT

D gene: TRBD1
J gene: TRBJ1-1
V gene: TRBV11-3
CDR3 protein: CASSNDRASTEAFF
CDR3 DNA: TGTGCCAGCAGCAATGACAGGGCGAGCACTGAAGCTTTCTTT

D gene: TRBD1
J gene: TRBJ2-7
V gene: TRBV10-2
CDR3 protein: CASTQGQGEASYEQYF
CDR3 DNA: TGCGCCAGCACCCAAGGACAGGGGGAGGCCTCCTACGAGCAGTACTTC

D gene: NA
J gene: TRBJ1-2
V gene: TRBV5-1
CDR3 protein: CASSSTSTGTYGYTF
CDR3 DNA: TGCGCCAGCAGCTCCACATCGACAGGTACCTATGGCTACACCTTC

D gene: TRBD1
J gene: TRBJ1-1
V gene: TRBV7-2
CDR3 protein: CASSLAGQGYTEAFF
CDR3 DNA: TGTGCCAGCAGCTTGGCCGGACAGGGGTACACTGAAGCTTTCTTT

D gene: TRBD1
J gene: TRBJ1-5
V gene: TRBV10-3
CDR3 protein: CATGQGNQPQHF
CDR3 DNA: TGTGCCACCGGACAGGGCAATCAGCCCCAGCATTTT

D gene: TRBD1
J gene: TRBJ2-1
V gene: TRBV5-1
CDR3 protein: CASSGGQGAGEQFF
CDR3 DNA: TGCGCCAGCAGCGGAGGACAGGGGGCAGGTGAGCAGTTCTTC

D gene: NA
J gene: TRBJ2-7
V gene: TRBV5-4
CDR3 protein: CASRLDTDYEQYF
CDR3 DNA: TGTGCCAGCAGATTGGATACAGACTACGAGCAGTACTTC

D gene: NA
J gene: TRBJ1-5
V gene: TRBV11-3
CDR3 protein: CASSRGGGGSPQHF
CDR3 DNA: TGTGCCAGCAGCCGCGGTGGGGGAGGATCACCCCAGCATTTT

D gene: TRBD2
J gene: TRBJ2-3
V gene: TRBV6-4
CDR3 protein: CASSASGSSVGTDTQYF
CDR3 DNA: TGTGCCAGCTCGGCTAGCGGGAGCTCGGTCGGCACAGATACGCAGTATTTT